This TCR beta chain was identified during a study of cytomegalovirus exposure and HLA in healthy donors. Study context: Findings of an earlier analysis included some 110 million unique TCR beta sequences from about 180 million T cells.

On this clone: Its antigen is currently unknown.

General observations from the study: Investigators reported fewer than 200 TCR beta chains as tied to cytomegalovirus. Reports indicated that the classifier achieved high specificity and sensitivity in diagnosing cytomegalovirus status. Immune exposure was documented only through CMV serostatus.

The V end lost 3 bases, the J end lost 4 bases, and 15 bases lay between the germline ends. CDR3 size: 16 residues. Per the germline V gene, CDR1 is LGHNA and CDR2 is YNFKEQ. The PCR ran on 60 Vbeta and 13 Jbeta primers. The assay was immunoSEQ multiplex PCR, and TCRdb's table has in-frame clones only and misses some. In the table there are approximately 100,000 clones, around two thirds of which are singletons. Material: PBMCs. This chain links TRBV4-2 with TRBJ2-2; TRBD1 might be the D (5 bases). The source is a human donor in good health. Here the CDR3 DNA reads TGTGCCAGCAGCCAGGCGAAGACAGCGTTCACCGGGGAGCTGTTTTTT. It translates to CASSQAKTAFTGELFF.